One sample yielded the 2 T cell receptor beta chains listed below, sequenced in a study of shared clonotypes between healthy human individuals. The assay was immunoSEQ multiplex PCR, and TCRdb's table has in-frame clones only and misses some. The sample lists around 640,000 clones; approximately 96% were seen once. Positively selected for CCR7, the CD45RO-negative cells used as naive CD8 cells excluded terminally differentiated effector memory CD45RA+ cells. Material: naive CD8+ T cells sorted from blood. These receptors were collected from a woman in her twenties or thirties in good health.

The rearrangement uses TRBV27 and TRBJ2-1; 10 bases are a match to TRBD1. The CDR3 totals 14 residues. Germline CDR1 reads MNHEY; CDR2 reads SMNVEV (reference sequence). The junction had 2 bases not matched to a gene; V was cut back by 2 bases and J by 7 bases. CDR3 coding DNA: TGTGCCAGCAGTTTAGAGGGACAGGGGAATGAGCAGTTCTTC. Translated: CASSLEGQGNEQFF.

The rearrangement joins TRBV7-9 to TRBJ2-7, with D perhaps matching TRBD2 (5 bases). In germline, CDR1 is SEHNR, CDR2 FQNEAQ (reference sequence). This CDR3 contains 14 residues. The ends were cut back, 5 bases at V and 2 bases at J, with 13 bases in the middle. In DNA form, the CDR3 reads TGTGCCAGCAGCGCGACGGGAAACGCCTACGAGCAGTACTTC. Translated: CASSATGNAYEQYF. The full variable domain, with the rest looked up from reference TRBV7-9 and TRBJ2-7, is DTGVSQNPRHKITKRGQNVTFRCDPISEHNRLYWYRQTLGQGPEFLTYFQNEAQLEKSRLLSDRFSAERPKGSFSTLEIQRTEQGDSAMYLCASSATGNAYEQYFGPGTRLTVT.